The 4 T cell receptor beta chains listed next were all sequenced from one sample in a study of cytomegalovirus exposure and HLA in healthy donors. PCR primers comprised 60 Vbeta and 13 Jbeta primers. TCRdb's copy holds only in-frame clones and misses some; the assay was immunoSEQ multiplex PCR. The sample lists roughly 78,000 clones, approximately 70% occurring once. The sample was PBMCs. The receptors here all came from a man aged 35-49 years in good health and CMV-seropositive.

This clone was counted between two and nine times. The gene calls are TRBV6-1 and TRBJ1-1, with D maybe TRBD1 (5 bases). The germline V gene encodes CDR1 MNHNS and CDR2 SASEGT. The V end lost 5 bases, the J end lost 6 bases, and 13 bases lay between the germline ends. The CDR3 runs to 13 residues. The CDR3 is CASSPEDSPEAFF. The DNA for the CDR3 is TGTGCCAGCAGTCCCGAAGACAGTCCTGAAGCTTTCTTT.

This clone was recorded a few times. The CDR3 DNA sequence: TGTGCCAGTAGTATACTTGTAGCGGGGTACAATGAGCAGTTCTTC. This sequence encodes CASSILVAGYNEQFF. The gene calls are TRBV19 and TRBJ2-1, with TRBD2 matching 8 bases. This CDR3 is 15 amino acids long. Germline values: CDR1 LNHDA, CDR2 SQIVND (reference sequence). Germline trimming cut 2 bases from V and 4 bases from J; bases unmatched to any gene: 4.

This clone came up a few times. V usage is TRBV4-1 and J usage is TRBJ1-6, with D perhaps matching TRBD1 (6 bases). Trimming left V 2 bases short and J 7 bases short, with 12 bases between. CDR1 is MGHRA, CDR2 YSYEKL, per germline. The CDR3 is 15 amino acids. The CDR3 DNA follows: TGCGCCAGCAGCCAATCCTGGACAGACAATTCACCCCTCCACTTT. Encoded protein: CASSQSWTDNSPLHF.

The rearrangement uses TRBV7-9 and TRBJ1-1; TRBD1 agrees at 8 bases. V shed 7 bases, J shed 6 bases, and the junction held 10 bases outside the gene matches. The CDR3 has 14 amino acids. Germline V lookup: CDR1 SEHNR, CDR2 FQNEAQ (reference sequence). CDR3 sequence: CASTMSPGGAEAFF. The CDR3 DNA follows: TGTGCCAGCACCATGTCCCCAGGGGGCGCTGAAGCTTTCTTT.